The clone carrying this T cell receptor (beta chain) has at least ten counts. This entry is derived from a study of T cell repertoires in cytomegalovirus infection. TCRdb re-analysed the reads in MiXCR, keeping a single row per CDR3 protein. The sample lists approximately 140,000 distinct CDR3 sequences, about 6% seen once, with approximately 18% in the top ten. Germline CDR1 and CDR2: SGHTA and FQGNSA. The CDR3 consists of 18 residues. After removal of 0 bases from V and 1 base from J, the junction contained 6 bases not matched to a gene. This receptor was obtained from a human donor in good health (CMV status not recorded). Some clones in this sample may be carry-over from other donors' samples. The gene calls are TRBV7-2 and TRBJ1-5; TRBD1 matches at 10 bases. The source material was PBMCs. The CDR3 region has the DNA TGTGCCAGCAGCTTAGCGACAGGGGGCCTCGGGAGCAATCAGCCCCAGCATTTT. Translating gives CASSLATGGLGSNQPQHF. Supplemented by reference TRBV7-2 and TRBJ1-5, the full variable domain reads GAGVSQSPSNKVTEKGKDVELRCDPISGHTALYWYRQSLGQGLEFLIYFQGNSAPDKSGLPSDRFSAERTGGSVSTLTIQRTQQEDSAVYLCASSLATGGLGSNQPQHFGDGTRLSIL.